The 17 T cell receptor beta chains presented below share a single source sample, sequenced in a study of T cell responses to AZD1222 COVID-19 vaccine. Using immunoSEQ multiplex PCR, the repertoire was profiled, and TCRdb retains in-frame clones only, with some absent. The data hold tens of thousands of clones, with approximately 80% observed a single time. The sample here was peripheral blood, taken 28 days after the second AZD1222 dose. The receptors derive from an adult who received the AZD1222 COVID-19 vaccine.

The chain is built from TRBV28 and TRBJ2-6; possible D gene TRBD1, 5 bases. V was shortened by 6 bases and J by 4 bases, with 13 bases between the two germline ends. CDR3 length equals 15 residues. The germline V gene has CDR1 MDHEN and CDR2 SYDVKM. CDR3 sequence: CASSSGFGGANVLTF. The CDR3 DNA sequence: TGTGCCAGCAGCTCAGGGTTTGGCGGGGCCAACGTCCTGACTTTC.

The genes are TRBV6-5 and TRBJ2-7; D remains unclear. V lost 8 bases to trimming and J lost 7 bases, with 12 bases between them. Germline-derived CDR1 and CDR2 are MNHEY and SVGAGI. This CDR3 has 11 residues. In DNA form, the CDR3 reads TGTGCCAGCGCCCTTCTGAGGGAGCAGTACTTC. It encodes CASALLREQYF.

This rearrangement joins TRBV10-3 to TRBJ2-4, with 11 positions matching TRBD2. Germline lookup yields CDR1 ENHRY and CDR2 SYGVKD. V lost 0 bases to trimming and J lost 4 bases; unmatched junction nucleotides: 2. This CDR3 comprises 16 residues. For the CDR3, the DNA is TGTGCCATCAGTGAGTCACCTAGCGGGGGGAAAAACATTCAGTACTTC. Translating gives CAISESPSGGKNIQYF.

The genes are TRBV5-1 and TRBJ1-1, with D tentatively TRBD1 (5 bases). Trimming cost V 5 bases and J 2 bases, with 19 bases left between them. Per the germline V gene, CDR1 is SGHRS and CDR2 is YFSETQ. The CDR3 has 16 amino acids. CDR3 coding DNA: TGCGCCAGCAGTCCTCAATACGGGGGAACCAACACTGAAGCTTTCTTT. Amino acid sequence: CASSPQYGGTNTEAFF. Based on the CDR3 plus reference TRBV5-1 and TRBJ1-1, the full variable domain is KAGVTQTPRYLIKTRGQQVTLSCSPISGHRSVSWYQQTPGQGLQFLFEYFSETQRNKGNFPGRFSGRQFSNSRSEMNVSTLELGDSALYLCASSPQYGGTNTEAFFGQGTRLTVV.

V gene TRBV5-8 combines with J gene TRBJ2-1; 9 bases map to TRBD1. From germline, CDR1 is SGHTS and CDR2 YDEGEE. This CDR3 is 15 amino acids long. V lost 5 bases and J lost 7; bases outside the gene matches: 10. The CDR3 region has the DNA TGTGCCAGCAGGTGGAACCGGGACAGGGTTAATGAGCAGTTCTTC. This encodes CASRWNRDRVNEQFF.

The V and J genes are TRBV2 and TRBJ2-3, with a tentative D call TRBD2 (6 bases). Germline assignment: CDR1 SNHLY and CDR2 FYNNEI. The V gene lost 6 bases and the J gene lost 2 bases, with 9 bases spanning the gap. This CDR3 contains 13 residues. The CDR3 nucleotides read TGTGCCAGCAGGTCGGGGGACACAGATACGCAGTATTTT. As protein: CASRSGDTDTQYF.

This sequence joins TRBV3-1 (or the pseudogene TRBV3-2) and TRBJ2-1; D may be TRBD2 (7 bases). The CDR3 runs 16 residues. Germline lookup yields CDR1 LGHDT and CDR2 YNNKEL (reference sequence). V was pared by 0 bases and J by 4 bases, with 13 bases between. The CDR3 loop is CASSQDSGGLYNEQFF. The CDR3 DNA is TGTGCCAGCAGCCAAGATTCGGGGGGCCTATACAATGAGCAGTTCTTC.

The gene calls are TRBV5-1 and TRBJ2-3; D might be TRBD1 or TRBD2, each matching 6 bases. Per the germline V gene, CDR1 is SGHRS and CDR2 is YFSETQ. Trimming cost V 3 bases and J 2 bases, with 16 bases left between them. The CDR3 runs to 16 residues. CDR3 sequence: CASSSGGGQDTDTQYF. The CDR3, as DNA: TGCGCCAGCAGCTCCGGAGGGGGGCAAGACACAGATACGCAGTATTTT.

The chain links TRBV28 to TRBJ2-1; possibly TRBD2 for D (7 bases). The CDR3 covers 16 residues. V was pared by 1 base and J by 3 bases, with 13 bases between. Looked up from germline, CDR1 is MDHEN and CDR2 is SYDVKM. CDR3 loop: CASSLLWGGLYNEQFF. The CDR3 DNA reads TGTGCCAGCAGTTTATTGTGGGGGGGCCTCTACAATGAGCAGTTCTTC. Full variable domain (remainder filled in from reference TRBV28 and TRBJ2-1): DVKVTQSSRYLVKRTGEKVFLECVQDMDHENMFWYRQDPGLGLRLIYFSYDVKMKEKGDIPEGYSVSREKKERFSLILESASTNQTSMYLCASSLLWGGLYNEQFFGPGTRLTVL.

The CDR3 region is CASNRQGFSEKLFF. The DNA of the CDR3 is TGTGCCAGCAACAGACAGGGGTTTAGTGAAAAACTGTTTTTT. This chain joins TRBV28 and TRBJ1-4; 8 positions match TRBD1. This CDR3 region has 14 residues. Germline V gene data show CDR1 as MDHEN and CDR2 as SYDVKM. V was pared by 7 bases and J by 7 bases, with 8 bases of the junction left unmatched.

The chain recombines TRBV20-1 with TRBJ2-5; D gene unclear. V lost 8 bases, J lost 2 bases, and 9 bases lay in between. This CDR3 comprises 11 residues. Germline V lookup: CDR1 DFQATT, CDR2 SNEGSKA (reference sequence). The CDR3 nucleotides read TGCAGTTCCATACTGCAAGAGACCCAGTACTTC. It yields the protein CSSILQETQYF.

The genes are TRBV5-1 and TRBJ2-3, with D unresolved. Trimming left V 6 bases short and J 0 bases short, with 11 bases between. CDR3 size: 14 residues. Germline CDR1 is SGHRS and CDR2 is YFSETQ. The CDR3 nucleotides are TGCGCCAGCACTGAGCTTTCTAGCACAGATACGCAGTATTTT. Its translation is CASTELSSTDTQYF.

The chain joins TRBV28 to TRBJ1-5; 7 bases match TRBD1. From germline, CDR1 is MDHEN and CDR2 SYDVKM. V was pared by 5 bases and J by 5 bases, with 3 bases of the junction left unmatched. The length of the CDR3 is 13 residues. CDR3 sequence reads: CASSGDRYQPQHF. The CDR3 DNA is TGTGCCAGCAGTGGGGACAGATATCAGCCCCAGCATTTT. Full variable domain (rest looked up from reference TRBV28 and TRBJ1-5): DVKVTQSSRYLVKRTGEKVFLECVQDMDHENMFWYRQDPGLGLRLIYFSYDVKMKEKGDIPEGYSVSREKKERFSLILESASTNQTSMYLCASSGDRYQPQHFGDGTRLSIL.

The rearrangement links TRBV5-4 to TRBJ2-1; perhaps TRBD2 as D (7 bases). V dropped 4 bases and J dropped 8 bases, with 19 bases sitting between them. The CDR3 has 15 amino acids. Germline lookup yields CDR1 SGHNT and CDR2 YYREEE (reference sequence). The CDR3 DNA is TGTGCCAGCAGCCAAGGGCCAGGGGAGGGACATGAGCAGTTCTTC. This translates into CASSQGPGEGHEQFF.

This CDR3 reads CASREGPYGYTF. The DNA of the CDR3 is TGCGCCAGCAGAGAGGGCCCTTACGGCTACACCTTC. The chain is built from TRBV5-1 and TRBJ1-2; D remains ambiguous. V was cut by 5 bases and J by 8 bases, with 13 bases left in between. The germline gives CDR1 SGHRS, CDR2 YFSETQ. There are 12 residues in the CDR3.

This clone has only a few counts. The CDR3, as DNA: TGCGCCAGCAGCCAAGATCCCCGGGGAGGGACCAAAAACATTCAGTACTTC. Protein sequence: CASSQDPRGGTKNIQYF. The chain couples TRBV4-3 to TRBJ2-4; 7 bases map to TRBD2. CDR3 length: 17 residues. The germline CDR1 and CDR2 sequences are LGHNA and YSLEER. Losses at the gene ends were 0 bases for V and 2 bases for J; bases not matched to a gene: 7.

The J gene is TRBJ2-2, the V gene TRBV24-1; D possibly corresponds to TRBD2 (7 bases). CDR3 length: 15 residues. The germline gives CDR1 KGHDR, CDR2 SFDVKD. V was pared by 10 bases and J by 0 bases, with 14 bases between. The CDR3 sequence: CATGRGAANTGELFF. CDR3 sequence (DNA): TGTGCCACAGGCCGGGGGGCAGCGAACACCGGGGAGCTGTTTTTT.